This T cell receptor beta chain was sequenced in a study of T cell changes during pregnancy in multiple sclerosis. The CDR3 runs to 13 residues. V lost 2 bases, J lost 4 bases, and 8 bases lay in between. Germline-derived CDR1 and CDR2 are KGHSH and LQKENI. Libraries were prepared by immunoSEQ multiplex PCR; TCRdb keeps only in-frame clonotypes and omits some of them. The sample carries over 35,000 clones, about 85% recorded once. This clone is a singleton in its sample. Sample: CD4+ T cells from peripheral blood mononuclear cells, taken after pregnancy. The receptor was isolated from a female donor with multiple sclerosis, enrolled in a pregnancy study. The V gene is TRBV18, the J gene TRBJ2-5, with D maybe TRBD1 (6 bases). The CDR3, as DNA: TGTGCCAGCTCACCAGCAGGGGCAGAGACCCAGTACTTC. The encoded protein is CASSPAGAETQYF.